This section outlines one T cell receptor beta chain sequence together with its context. Its antigen is undetermined. At one end, the junction sequence differs from germline, possibly due to a read error. Germline V lookup: CDR1 MNHEY, CDR2 SMNVEV (reference sequence). This CDR3 has 15 amino acids. This entry belongs to a study of CD8 T cells in ankylosing spondylitis. As the method for making TCR beta libraries, quantitative 5'-RACE with molecular barcodes was used. TCRdb reprocessed the 5' RACE reads with MiXCR, giving one entry per CDR3 protein. The table lists roughly 260,000 distinct CDR3 sequences, roughly 20% of them singletons, with under 8.5% in the top ten. Notes on the study in general: Disease-associated clones were CD8+ and fairly uncommon in peripheral blood. According to the report, clones linked to the disease were significantly enriched in matched synovial fluid samples taken from ankylosing spondylitis patients. The study identified a TCR beta motif of under ten highly homologous variants that appeared characteristic of ankylosing spondylitis blood.

The source of this sequence is a male donor with ankylosing spondylitis or in good health (not recorded which). This chain links TRBV27 with TRBJ1-5, with TRBD1 matching over 9 bases. Sequencing input: blood, either unsorted or a sorted T cell fraction (not recorded which). CDR3 loop: CTSSPRDRANQPQHF. The CDR3 DNA is TGTACCAGCAGTCCCCGGGACAGGGCCAATCAGCCCCAGCATTTT.